This T cell receptor beta chain was found in a study of blood T cells in healthy people across ages. General observations from the study: Those diversity estimates obtained from one million T cells were thought to be underestimates.

As for this clonotype: Its antigen is undetermined.

For the second PCR, which ran for about 7 to 11 cycles, a sample-barcoded 5' primer and a J-beta primer mix were used. Via MiXCR, TCRdb re-called the 5' RACE reads, giving one row per CDR3 protein. This sample has about 930,000 distinct CDR3 sequences, with around 29% found just once. Germline-derived CDR1 and CDR2 are LGHDT and YNNKEL (reference sequence). CDR3 length: 13 residues. The ends were cut back, 5 bases at V and 10 bases at J, with 15 bases in the middle. The same sample was also used in a study of T cells of mothers and their children.

The rearrangement links TRBV3-1 to TRBJ2-1; D possibly corresponds to TRBD1 (5 bases). The TCR originated in a woman in her forties in good health. The sequenced sample consisted of blood. CDR3 amino acids: CASSVPTVTEQFF. CDR3 DNA sequence: TGTGCCAGCAGCGTACCGACAGTCACCGAGCAGTTCTTC.